This TCR beta chain was identified during a study of shared clonotypes between healthy human individuals. The protocol was immunoSEQ multiplex PCR, while the TCRdb copy is restricted to in-frame clones and leaves out a portion. This sample has some 2,500,000 clones, with 90% to 95% found just once. V was shortened by 6 bases and J by 0 bases, with 18 bases between the two germline ends. The V gene's germline CDR1 is MNHEY and CDR2 SMNVEV (reference sequence). This CDR3 has 16 amino acids. The sequenced sample was naive CD4+ T cells from PBMCs. Documented subset: CD45RA+ positively selected. This sequence was found in a man in his late teens or twenties in good health. Some clones in this sample may be carry-over from other donors' samples. This chain connects TRBV27 to TRBJ2-7; possible D gene TRBD2, 6 bases. The chain's CDR3 is CASSPLLAGPSYEQYF. For the CDR3, the DNA is TGTGCCAGCAGCCCCCTTTTGGCGGGACCCTCCTACGAGCAGTACTTC.